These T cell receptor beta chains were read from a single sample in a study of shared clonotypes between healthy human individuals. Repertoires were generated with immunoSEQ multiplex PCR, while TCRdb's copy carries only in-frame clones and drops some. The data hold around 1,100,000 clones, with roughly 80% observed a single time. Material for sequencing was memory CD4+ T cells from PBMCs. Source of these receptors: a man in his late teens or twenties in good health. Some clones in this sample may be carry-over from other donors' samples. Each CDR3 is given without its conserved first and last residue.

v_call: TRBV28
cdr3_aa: ASSLQGATNEKLF

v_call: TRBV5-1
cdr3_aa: ASSEREGGEQF

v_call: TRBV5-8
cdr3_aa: ASSLEILATNEKLF

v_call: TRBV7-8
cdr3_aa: ASSLAGAADTQY

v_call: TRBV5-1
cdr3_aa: ASTGADSLAQY

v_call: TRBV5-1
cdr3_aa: ASANWGPGETQY

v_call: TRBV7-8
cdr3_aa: ASGMQGNQPQH

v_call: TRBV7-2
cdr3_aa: ASSPDRGRYEQY

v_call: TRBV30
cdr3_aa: AWSVQVAGELF

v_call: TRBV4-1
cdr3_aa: ASSPRGDRGTEAF

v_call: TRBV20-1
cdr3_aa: SATRAPEQY

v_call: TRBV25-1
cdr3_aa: ASSEPMDTDTQY

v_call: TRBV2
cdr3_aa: ASRDRVSTDTQY

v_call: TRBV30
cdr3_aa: AWSVDRISEAF

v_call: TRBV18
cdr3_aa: ASSPLAGVPYEQY

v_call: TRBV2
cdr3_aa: ASSGTGVYEQY

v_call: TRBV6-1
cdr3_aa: ASRPLGTEAF

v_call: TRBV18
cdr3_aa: ASSPVDQPQH

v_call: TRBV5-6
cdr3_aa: ASSLYSPYEQY

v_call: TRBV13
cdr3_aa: ASSPDRHLSGANVLT

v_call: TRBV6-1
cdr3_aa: ASRRSPSDGEQY

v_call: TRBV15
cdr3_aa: ATTPLGLNYGYT

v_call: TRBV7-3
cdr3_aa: ASSAPGEETQY

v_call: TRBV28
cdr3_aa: ASSLDRGFYGYT

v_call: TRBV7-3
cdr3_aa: ASSFTGGRTDTQY

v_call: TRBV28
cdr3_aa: ASSLRAGNTIY

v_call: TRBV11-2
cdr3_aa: ASSSSTGNTEAF

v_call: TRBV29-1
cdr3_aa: SARDNQETQY

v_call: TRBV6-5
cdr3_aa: ASSYQTGVTGELF

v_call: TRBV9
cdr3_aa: ASSSEGQGTTILYGYT

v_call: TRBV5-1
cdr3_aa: ASSLESLYTDTQY

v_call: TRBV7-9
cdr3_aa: ASSAGVFNEQF

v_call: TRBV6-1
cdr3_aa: ASSERTGSNQPQH

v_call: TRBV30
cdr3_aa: AWEGTGGRMPQH

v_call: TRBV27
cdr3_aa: ASSFLLGGGTDTQY

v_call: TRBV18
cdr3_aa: ASSPSGSEQY

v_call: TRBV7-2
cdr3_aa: ASSLAPVGGANYGYT

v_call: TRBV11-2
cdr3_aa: ASTATQGKGGELF

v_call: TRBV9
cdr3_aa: ASSSRGSSYEQY

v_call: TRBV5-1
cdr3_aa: ASRLQGTYEQY

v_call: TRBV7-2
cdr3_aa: ASSFWQGAYEQY

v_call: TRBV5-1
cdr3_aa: ASSGGSTANEQF

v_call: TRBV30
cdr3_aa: AWSPQATNEKLF

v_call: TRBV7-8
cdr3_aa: ASSSSRLKAF

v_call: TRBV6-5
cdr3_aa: AIRGTGDFYEQY

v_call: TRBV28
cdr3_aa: ASSLFGDHNEQF

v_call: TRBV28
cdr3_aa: ASNKRGGLAKNIQY

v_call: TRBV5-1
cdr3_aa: ASSPTGKSTDTQY

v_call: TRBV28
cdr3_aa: ASRLRFEAF

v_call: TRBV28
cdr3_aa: ASSFRAGHGYT

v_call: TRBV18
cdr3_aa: ASSPGQTYGYT

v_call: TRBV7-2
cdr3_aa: ASRKGTGSNQPQH

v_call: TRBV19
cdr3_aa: ASTPGELAAKNIQY